The 29 T cell receptor beta chains reported below all come from one sample, sequenced in a study of cytomegalovirus exposure and HLA in healthy donors. The PCR contained 60 Vbeta and 13 Jbeta primers. The protocol was immunoSEQ multiplex PCR, while the TCRdb copy is restricted to in-frame clones and leaves out a portion. This table has about 130,000 clones, around 67% appearing once. Sequenced: PBMCs. These receptors were obtained from a middle-aged woman in good health and CMV-seropositive.

This sequence joins TRBV30 and TRBJ2-2, with D perhaps TRBD1 (6 bases). Germline CDR1 reads GTSNPN; CDR2 reads SVGIG (reference sequence). The CDR3 contains 15 residues. V was cut by 1 base and J by 1 base, with 10 bases left in between. The DNA for the CDR3 is TGTGCCTGGAGTGAAGGACAGCTGAACACCGGGGAGCTGTTTTTT. Residues: CAWSEGQLNTGELFF.

The chain joins TRBV5-5 to TRBJ2-7; tentative D call: TRBD2 (6 bases). CDR1 and CDR2 (germline): SGHKS, YYEKEE (reference sequence). Trimming took 4 bases from V and 1 from J, leaving 24 bases between them. The CDR3 has 18 amino acids. In nucleotides, the CDR3 is TGTGCCAGCAGCGGGGAGGATCATAGAGCTGTGAAATCCTACGAGCAGTACTTC. Its protein product is CASSGEDHRAVKSYEQYF.

This clone occurred once. This chain connects TRBV7-2 to TRBJ2-5; 8 bases align to TRBD1. The CDR3 covers 17 residues. Germline CDR1 is SGHTA and CDR2 is FQGNSA. The junction had 16 bases not matched to a gene; V was cut back by 5 bases and J by 5 bases. CDR3 coding DNA: TGTGCCAGCAGCCCGACAGATTTGGGCAGGGGGCTTGAGACCCAGTACTTC. This translates into CASSPTDLGRGLETQYF. Full variable domain (missing parts from reference TRBV7-2 and TRBJ2-5): GAGVSQSPSNKVTEKGKDVELRCDPISGHTALYWYRQSLGQGLEFLIYFQGNSAPDKSGLPSDRFSAERTGGSVSTLTIQRTQQEDSAVYLCASSPTDLGRGLETQYFGPGTRLLVL.

V gene TRBV14 combines with J gene TRBJ2-4; 8 bases agree with TRBD1. This CDR3 region has 12 residues. CDR1 and CDR2 from the germline V gene are SGHDN and FVKESK. The V and J ends lost 0 bases and 11 bases, in that order; junction bases with no gene match: 0. CDR3 residues: CASSQEGQVQYF. The CDR3 DNA reads as TGTGCCAGCAGCCAAGAGGGACAGGTTCAGTACTTC.

This chain uses TRBV19 with TRBJ1-1; D remains unclear. Germline-derived CDR1 and CDR2 are LNHDA and SQIVND (reference sequence). With 1 base removed from V and 7 bases from J, the gap between germline ends came to 7 bases. This CDR3 is 12 amino acids long. The CDR3, as DNA: TGTGCCAGTAGTATAGGGGCGGGTGAAGCTTTCTTT. It specifies CASSIGAGEAFF.

The chain joins TRBV5-1 to TRBJ2-7; weak D call: TRBD2 (6 bases). Germline CDR1 and CDR2: SGHRS and YFSETQ. The CDR3 has 13 amino acids. V lost 5 bases and J 1 base, leaving 10 bases between the germline ends. For the CDR3, the DNA is TGCGCCAGCAGGGCTAGCGCTTCCTACGAGCAGTACTTC. Protein sequence: CASRASASYEQYF.

The table lists this clone with a few counts. V is TRBV10-3 and J is TRBJ2-5, with TRBD1 as a possible D gene (6 bases). CDR3 length: 13 residues. The V gene's germline CDR1 is ENHRY and CDR2 SYGVKD. Trimming took off 2 bases at V and 4 bases at J, with 8 bases between the two ends. DNA of the CDR3: TGTGCCATCAGTGAGAGGGGGAGAGAGACCCAGTACTTC. It yields the protein CAISERGRETQYF.

This chain's CDR3 is CASSPPGNEKLFF. The CDR3 DNA follows: TGTGCCAGCTCACCTCCGGGAAATGAAAAACTGTTTTTT. The rearrangement uses TRBV18 and TRBJ1-4; D is ambiguous. Germline CDR1 KGHSH, CDR2 LQKENI. V lost 3 bases to trimming and J lost 5 bases, with 7 bases between them. The CDR3 is 13 amino acids.

The chain carries TRBV29-1 and TRBJ1-2; TRBD1 might be the D (5 bases). CDR3 length equals 12 residues. Per germline, CDR1 SQVTM and CDR2 ANQGSEA. V was shortened by 7 bases and J by 3 bases, with 12 bases between the two germline ends. Here the CDR3 reads CSAMRGDYGYTF. The CDR3 DNA sequence: TGCAGCGCGATGCGGGGGGACTATGGCTACACCTTC.

The chain employs TRBV6-1 and TRBJ1-3, with TRBD1 matching over 7 bases. Per germline, CDR1 MNHNS and CDR2 SASEGT. The V gene end was trimmed by 6 bases and the J gene end by 0 bases; junction bases not matched to a gene: 5. The CDR3 is made up of 15 amino acids. The CDR3 DNA is TGTGCCAGCAGAGGACAGGTCGACTCTGGAAACACCATATATTTT. Its protein is CASRGQVDSGNTIYF.

The chain joins TRBV5-4 to TRBJ2-2; 8 bases line up with TRBD2. Germline loops: CDR1 SGHNT, CDR2 YYREEE (reference sequence). CDR3 length: 14 amino acids. V was pared by 2 bases and J by 3 bases, with 0 bases of the junction left unmatched. CDR3 DNA sequence: TGTGCCAGCAGCTTCGGGGGGGACACCGGGGAGCTGTTTTTT. It specifies CASSFGGDTGELFF.

The V call is TRBV30, the J call TRBJ2-2; D is unresolved. Germline V gene sequence: CDR1 GTSNPN, CDR2 SVGIG (reference sequence). The CDR3 totals 12 residues. V lost 3 bases and J 3 bases, leaving 5 bases between the germline ends. The CDR3 sequence: CAWRGDTGELFF. CDR3 DNA sequence: TGTGCCTGGAGAGGAGACACCGGGGAGCTGTTTTTT.

The chain is built from TRBV30 and TRBJ1-3; TRBD1 matches at 8 bases. CDR1 is GTSNPN and CDR2 is SVGIG in the germline V gene (reference sequence). V lost 5 bases, J lost 2 bases, and 8 bases stayed unmatched. The length of the CDR3 is 15 residues. The CDR3 DNA is TGTGCCTGGTCCACAACAGGGGGAACTGGAAACACCATATATTTT. Translated, it gives CAWSTTGGTGNTIYF.

The rearrangement uses TRBV5-1 and TRBJ2-1, with D possibly TRBD2 on 6 matching bases. Per germline, CDR1 SGHRS and CDR2 YFSETQ. V dropped 2 bases and J dropped 3 bases, with 12 bases sitting between them. This CDR3 comprises 15 residues. CDR3 DNA: TGCGCCAGCAGCTTTGGAGGGAGTGTCTACAATGAGCAGTTCTTC. As protein: CASSFGGSVYNEQFF.

Details on this clone: One junction end does not reproduce the germline sequence, and a read error may be involved. The V call is TRBV29-1, the J call TRBJ2-1, with 8 positions matching TRBD2. The CDR3 covers 14 residues. Germline CDR1 and CDR2: SQVTM and ANQGSEA. The DNA for the CDR3 is TGCAGCGTAGGCCGGGGACTAGATGCGGGCGGGTCTCTCTTC. It translates to CSVGRGLDAGGSLF.

CDR3 residues: CASSRNLAGGTNTGELFF. The CDR3 nucleotides read TGCGCCAGCAGCCGGAATCTAGCGGGGGGCACGAACACCGGGGAGCTGTTTTTT. The rearrangement links TRBV4-1 to TRBJ2-2, with TRBD2 identical over 11 bases. Germline V gene lookup returns CDR1 MGHRA and CDR2 YSYEKL. The CDR3 consists of 18 residues. V dropped 4 bases and J dropped 0; count of bases not matched to a gene: 7.

The genes are TRBV7-3 and TRBJ1-1, with D possibly being TRBD1 (5 bases). The CDR3 is 13 residues long. Per the germline V gene, CDR1 is SGHTA and CDR2 is FQGTGA. V lost 8 bases and J 1 base, leaving 11 bases between the germline ends. The CDR3 loop reads CASGRGSNTEAFF. CDR3 nucleotides: TGTGCCAGCGGAAGGGGCTCGAACACTGAAGCTTTCTTT.

The chain links TRBV19 to TRBJ1-6; 10 bases match TRBD1. CDR1 and CDR2 from the germline V gene are LNHDA and SQIVND (reference sequence). The junction had 16 bases not matched to a gene; V was cut back by 5 bases and J by 0 bases. This CDR3 contains 21 residues. The CDR3 bases are TGTGCCAGTAGTCAAAGCGGGACAGGGGTTCCTATGAGCTCCTATAATTCACCCCTCCACTTT. Translated, it gives CASSQSGTGVPMSSYNSPLHF.

The rearrangement joins TRBV18 to TRBJ2-1, with a weak D call TRBD2 (6 bases). Germline V lookup: CDR1 KGHSH, CDR2 LQKENI. The CDR3 is made up of 15 amino acids. Trimming removed 4 bases at V and 10 bases at J, with 20 bases between. The CDR3 region is CASSLSSPGVGEQFF. The DNA of the CDR3 is TGTGCCAGCTCACTATCTTCGCCGGGAGTGGGGGAGCAGTTCTTC.

The chain combines TRBV11-3 with TRBJ2-7; possible D gene TRBD1, 6 bases. Trimming left V 2 bases short and J 1 base short, with 9 bases between. CDR3 length: 14 amino acids. Germline lookup yields CDR1 SGHNT and CDR2 YENEEA. CDR3 in DNA: TGTGCCAGCAGCTTATTTGGACAGTCCTACGAGCAGTACTTC. Translation: CASSLFGQSYEQYF.

The chain links TRBV7-2 to TRBJ2-3; D unresolved. Germline CDR1 SGHTA, CDR2 FQGNSA. Trimming cost V 1 base and J 2 bases, with 10 bases left between them. The CDR3 has 15 residues. The CDR3 nucleotides are TGTGCCAGCAGCTTAGAAAGATTAGCCACAGATACGCAGTATTTT. This encodes CASSLERLATDTQYF. Full variable domain (rest looked up from reference TRBV7-2 and TRBJ2-3): GAGVSQSPSNKVTEKGKDVELRCDPISGHTALYWYRQSLGQGLEFLIYFQGNSAPDKSGLPSDRFSAERTGGSVSTLTIQRTQQEDSAVYLCASSLERLATDTQYFGPGTRLTVL.

The chain recombines TRBV4-1 with TRBJ2-1, with 8 positions matching TRBD2. The CDR3 is 17 amino acids. Germline trimming cut 0 bases from V and 3 bases from J; bases unmatched to any gene: 7. Germline V gene data show CDR1 as MGHRA and CDR2 as YSYEKL. The CDR3 DNA follows: TGCGCCAGCAGCCAAGATTTAACCAGCGGGGGCTACAATGAGCAGTTCTTC. Amino acids: CASSQDLTSGGYNEQFF.

This rearrangement joins TRBV28 to TRBJ1-2, with TRBD1 matching 7 bases. The CDR3 runs to 13 residues. V lost 2 bases, J lost 8 bases, and 5 bases stayed unmatched. CDR1 and CDR2 (germline): MDHEN, SYDVKM. The CDR3 coding sequence is TGTGCCAGCAGTTTAGCACAGGGGCTAGGCTACACCTTC. This translates into CASSLAQGLGYTF.

V and J are TRBV5-1 and TRBJ1-4; 8 bases line up with TRBD1. Germline V gene data show CDR1 as SGHRS and CDR2 as YFSETQ. The CDR3 consists of 15 residues. After removal of 4 bases from V and 8 bases from J, the junction contained 10 bases not matched to a gene. The DNA for the CDR3 is TGCGCCAGCAGCCAATCCGGGACAGGTGGAGAAAAACTGTTTTTT. It codes for CASSQSGTGGEKLFF.

The chain links TRBV6-5 to TRBJ2-3; 7 nucleotides match TRBD1. The CDR3 is made up of 15 amino acids. The V segment lost 2 bases and the J segment 4 bases; nucleotides outside the gene matches: 6. From germline, CDR1 is MNHEY and CDR2 SVGAGI. This CDR3 reads CASSYHRGNSDTQYF. The DNA for the CDR3 is TGTGCCAGCAGTTACCACAGGGGAAATTCAGATACGCAGTATTTT.

V usage is TRBV5-6 and J usage is TRBJ1-4; unclear D gene. Deletions cut 2 bases from V and 5 bases from J, with 7 bases between. The CDR3 is 13 amino acids. Germline CDR1 and CDR2: SGHDT and YYEEEE. CDR3 sequence (DNA): TGTGCCAGCAGCTTTTGGCAGAATGAAAAACTGTTTTTT. It codes for CASSFWQNEKLFF.

This clone was recorded a few times. The V and J genes are TRBV30 and TRBJ2-7; D not certain. CDR3 length: 13 amino acids. V was shortened by 3 bases and J by 6 bases, with 15 bases between the two germline ends. From germline, CDR1 is GTSNPN and CDR2 SVGIG (reference sequence). The CDR3 bases are TGTGCCTGGAGCACCGGTTCGGGTCTCGAGCAGTACTTC. The encoded protein is CAWSTGSGLEQYF.

This chain links TRBV27 with TRBJ1-2, with TRBD1 matching over 8 bases. J gave up 8 bases and V 2 bases, and 7 bases lay outside the gene matches. Per germline, CDR1 MNHEY and CDR2 SMNVEV (reference sequence). This CDR3 comprises 14 residues. CDR3 region: CASSLGQGAGGYTF. The DNA for the CDR3 is TGTGCCAGCAGTTTAGGGCAGGGGGCGGGCGGCTACACCTTC.

This chain links TRBV5-4 with TRBJ2-7; a possible D gene is TRBD2 (6 bases). The germline CDR1 and CDR2 sequences are SGHNT and YYREEE (reference sequence). This CDR3 comprises 16 residues. The V gene lost 0 bases and the J gene lost 2 bases, with 15 bases spanning the gap. CDR3 nucleotides: TGTGCCAGCAGCTTGGGAATAGGGACTGTTGCCTACGAGCAGTACTTC. This sequence encodes CASSLGIGTVAYEQYF. Combining the CDR3 with reference TRBV5-4 and TRBJ2-7 gives the whole variable domain ETGVTQSPTHLIKTRGQQVTLRCSSQSGHNTVSWYQQALGQGPQFIFQYYREEENGRGNFPPRFSGLQFPNYSSELNVNALELDDSALYLCASSLGIGTVAYEQYFGPGTRLTVT.